The entry below describes one T cell receptor (beta chain). A much larger clone lies one base from this, so it may be a read error. This is likely a read error, given that the CDR3 carries no conserved phenylalanine or tryptophan at its end. The data stem from a study of molecular identifiers for immune sequencing clone quantification. About the research overall: Five aliquots were made in replicates from the RNA of 20,000 or 100,000 naive CD8 cells, and four were sequenced.

Naive CD8 libraries came from approximately 20,000 to 980,000 sorted cells with 10%, 30% or 50% RNA. Sorting defined naive CD8 T cells as CD8+CD4-CCR7+CD45RA+. The CDR3 extends over 12 amino acids. The germline V and J ends were trimmed by 8 bases and 6 bases, with 12 bases remaining between them. MiXCR was run by TCRdb on the PCR reads, yielding one entry per CDR3 protein. Among under 350,000 distinct CDR3 sequences listed, under 25% were seen once. This chain joins TRBV12-3 or TRBV12-4 and TRBJ2-3; D unclear. The sequenced sample consisted of naive CD8+ T cells from blood, with Jurkat cell RNA spiked in. The sample's subset: FACS-sorted CD8+CD4-CCR7+CD45RA+ naive T cells. This sequence originates from a human donor in good health. Some libraries in this study had Jurkat cell RNA spiked in. The CDR3 sequence is CASGNSWDTQYS. The CDR3 region has the DNA TGTGCCAGCGGGAACTCCTGGGATACGCAGTATTCT.